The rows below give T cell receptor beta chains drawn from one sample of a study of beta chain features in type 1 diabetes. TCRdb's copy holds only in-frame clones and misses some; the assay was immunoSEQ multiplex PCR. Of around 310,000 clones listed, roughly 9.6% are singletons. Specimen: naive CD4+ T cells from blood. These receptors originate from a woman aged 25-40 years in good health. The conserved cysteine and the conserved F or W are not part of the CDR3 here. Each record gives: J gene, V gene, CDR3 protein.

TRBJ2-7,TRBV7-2,ASSLAGGSSYEQY
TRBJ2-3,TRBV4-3,ASSQEPSSTDTQY
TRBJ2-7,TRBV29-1,SVVGDRPYEQY
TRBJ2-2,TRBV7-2,ASRRGGDTGELF
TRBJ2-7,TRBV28,ASRSTLRDTTYEQY
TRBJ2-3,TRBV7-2,ASSLTGQGTDTQY
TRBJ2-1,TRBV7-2,ASSRGLHNEQF
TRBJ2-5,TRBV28,ASNWGGTPRETQY
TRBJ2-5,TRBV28,ASSSSRTQETQY
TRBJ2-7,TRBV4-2,ASSLEVLAGGSYEQY
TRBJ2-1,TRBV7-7,ASSPLGGTAYNEQF
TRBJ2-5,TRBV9,ASSDGPPGGYETQY
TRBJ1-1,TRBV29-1,SVEAGAQYTEAF
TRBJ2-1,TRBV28,ASSSGGQAQGQF
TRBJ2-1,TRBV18,ASSPGQGVYNEQF
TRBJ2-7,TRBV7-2,ASSLRLAGGYEQY
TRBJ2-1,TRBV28,ASRITSGGFYNEQF
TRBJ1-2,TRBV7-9,ASSLTGPGGYGYT
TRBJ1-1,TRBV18,ASSHQRDREAGTEAF
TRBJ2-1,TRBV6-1,ASSGTGVPPYNEQF
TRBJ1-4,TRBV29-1,SVEDRSGDEKLF
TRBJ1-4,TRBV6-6,ASSLQGYEKLF
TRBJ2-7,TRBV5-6,ASSLDALTGGGYEQY
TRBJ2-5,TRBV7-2,ASSLRGVEETQY
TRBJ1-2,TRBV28,ASSLIPDYGYT
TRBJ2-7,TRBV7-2,ASSEQGGNYEQY
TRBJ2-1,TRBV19,ASSTGTGRRNEQF
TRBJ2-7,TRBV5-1,ASSLGRTALLDEQY
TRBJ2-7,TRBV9,ASSVGPSAHEQY
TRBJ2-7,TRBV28,ASSEPGTGDYEQY
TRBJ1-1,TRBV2,ASSEGRNTEAF
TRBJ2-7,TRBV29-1,SVRAQGSKPYEQY
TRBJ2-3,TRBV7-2,ASRPGLGTDTQY
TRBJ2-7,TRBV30,AWSVTGDKQY
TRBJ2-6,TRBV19,ASSTLRSGANVLT
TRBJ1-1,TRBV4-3,ASSQVYPNTEAF
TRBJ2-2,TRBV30,AWKARTGDTGELF
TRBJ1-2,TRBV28,ASSLVGEFYGYT
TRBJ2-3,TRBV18,ASSPRQGDTDTQY
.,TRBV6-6,ASSSLVQTYEQY
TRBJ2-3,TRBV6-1,ASSEGGGTDTQY
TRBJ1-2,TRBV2,ASSGEGTYGYT
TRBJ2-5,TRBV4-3,ASSQGMAGTGEETQY
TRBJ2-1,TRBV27,ASSTRLAGGINNEQF
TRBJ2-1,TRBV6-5,ASSPDRSSYNEQF
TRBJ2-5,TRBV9,ASSVGPRDSVGTQY
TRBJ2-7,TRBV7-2,ASSLSREPSYEQY
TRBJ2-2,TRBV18,ASSPRGFDTGELF
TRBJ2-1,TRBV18,ASSPFDSKKGDEQF
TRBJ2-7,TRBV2,ASSPEQGTYEQY
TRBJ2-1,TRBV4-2,ASSQEGTSGYNEQF
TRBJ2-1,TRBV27,ASRRLAGMNNEQF
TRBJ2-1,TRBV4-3,ASSQDVTRSGEQF